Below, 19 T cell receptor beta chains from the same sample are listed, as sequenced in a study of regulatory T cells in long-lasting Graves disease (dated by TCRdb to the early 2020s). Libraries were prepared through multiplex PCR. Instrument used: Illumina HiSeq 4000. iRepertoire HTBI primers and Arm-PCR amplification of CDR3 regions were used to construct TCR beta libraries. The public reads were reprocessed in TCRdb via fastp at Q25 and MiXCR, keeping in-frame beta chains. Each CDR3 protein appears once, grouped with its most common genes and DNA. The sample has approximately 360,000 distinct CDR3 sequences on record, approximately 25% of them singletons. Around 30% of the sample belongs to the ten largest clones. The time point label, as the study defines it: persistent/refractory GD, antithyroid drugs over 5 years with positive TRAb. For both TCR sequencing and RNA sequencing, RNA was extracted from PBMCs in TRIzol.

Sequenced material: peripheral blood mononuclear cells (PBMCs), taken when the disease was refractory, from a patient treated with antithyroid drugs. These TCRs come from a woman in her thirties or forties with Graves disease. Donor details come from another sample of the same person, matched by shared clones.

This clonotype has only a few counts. CDR3 residues: CSAGLEVYEQYF. DNA for the CDR3: TGCAGTGCGGGACTGGAAGTCTACGAGCAGTACTTC. V gene TRBV20-1 combines with J gene TRBJ2-7; TRBD2 might be the D (6 bases). From germline, CDR1 is DFQATT and CDR2 SNEGSKA (reference sequence). Trimming removed 6 bases from V and 3 bases from J, with 12 bases in between. CDR3 length: 12 amino acids.

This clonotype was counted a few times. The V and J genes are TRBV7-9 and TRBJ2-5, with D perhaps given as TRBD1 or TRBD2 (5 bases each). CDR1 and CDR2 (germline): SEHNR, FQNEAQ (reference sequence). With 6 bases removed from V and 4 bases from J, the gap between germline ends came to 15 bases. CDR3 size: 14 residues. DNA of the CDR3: TGTGCCAGCAGTTTCGGAAGGGACGCAGAGACCCAGTACTTC. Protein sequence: CASSFGRDAETQYF.

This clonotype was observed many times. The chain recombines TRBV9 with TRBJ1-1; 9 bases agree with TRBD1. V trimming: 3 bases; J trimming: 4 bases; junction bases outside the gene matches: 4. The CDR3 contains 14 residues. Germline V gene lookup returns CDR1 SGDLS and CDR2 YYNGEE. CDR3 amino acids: CASSGTGQGTEAFF. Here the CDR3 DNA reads TGTGCCAGCAGCGGCACGGGACAGGGCACTGAAGCTTTCTTT.

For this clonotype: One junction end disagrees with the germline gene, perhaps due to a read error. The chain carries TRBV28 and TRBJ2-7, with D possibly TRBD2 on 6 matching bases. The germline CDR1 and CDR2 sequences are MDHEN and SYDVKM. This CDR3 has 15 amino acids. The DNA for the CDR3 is TGCGCCAGCAGCCAAGCACTAGCTGGACGAAGTAAGCAGTACTTC. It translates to CASSQALAGRSKQYF.

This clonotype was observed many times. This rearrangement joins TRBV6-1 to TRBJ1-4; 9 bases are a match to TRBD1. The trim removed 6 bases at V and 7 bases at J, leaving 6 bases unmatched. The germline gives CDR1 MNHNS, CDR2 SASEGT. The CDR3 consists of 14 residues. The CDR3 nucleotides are TGTGCCAGCAGCCCCGGGACAGGGCTTGAAAAACTGTTTTTT. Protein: CASSPGTGLEKLFF.

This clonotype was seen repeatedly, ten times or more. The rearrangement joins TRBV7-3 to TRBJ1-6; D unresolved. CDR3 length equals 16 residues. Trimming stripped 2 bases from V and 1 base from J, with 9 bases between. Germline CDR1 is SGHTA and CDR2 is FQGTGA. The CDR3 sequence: CASSLRGGSYNSPLHF. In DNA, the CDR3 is TGTGCCAGCAGCTTACGCGGTGGATCCTATAATTCACCCCTCCACTTT.

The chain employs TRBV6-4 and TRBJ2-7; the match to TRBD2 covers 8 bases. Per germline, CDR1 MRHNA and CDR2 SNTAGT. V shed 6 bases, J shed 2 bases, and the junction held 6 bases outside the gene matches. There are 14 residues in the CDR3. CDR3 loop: CASSPDGGAYEQYF. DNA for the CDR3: TGTGCCAGCAGCCCGGACGGGGGGGCCTACGAGCAGTACTTC.

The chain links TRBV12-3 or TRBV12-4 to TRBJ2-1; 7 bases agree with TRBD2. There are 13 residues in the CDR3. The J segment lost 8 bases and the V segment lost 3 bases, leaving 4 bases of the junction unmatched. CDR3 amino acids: CASSFGGKDEQFF. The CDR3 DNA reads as TGTGCCAGCAGTTTCGGGGGGAAGGATGAGCAGTTCTTC.

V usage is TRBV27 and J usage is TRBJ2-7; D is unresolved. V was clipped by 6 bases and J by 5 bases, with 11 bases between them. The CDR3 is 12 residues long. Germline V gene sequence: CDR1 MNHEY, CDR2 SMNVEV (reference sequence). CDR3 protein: CASSPSQNEQYF. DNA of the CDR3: TGTGCCAGCAGCCCTTCCCAGAACGAGCAGTACTTC.

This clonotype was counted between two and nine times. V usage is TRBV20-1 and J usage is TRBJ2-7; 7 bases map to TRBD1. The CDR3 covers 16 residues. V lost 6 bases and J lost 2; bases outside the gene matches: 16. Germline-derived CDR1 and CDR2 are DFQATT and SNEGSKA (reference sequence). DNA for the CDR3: TGCAGTGCGCAAAACCAAGCAAAGGACAGGCCCTACGAGCAGTACTTC. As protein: CSAQNQAKDRPYEQYF.

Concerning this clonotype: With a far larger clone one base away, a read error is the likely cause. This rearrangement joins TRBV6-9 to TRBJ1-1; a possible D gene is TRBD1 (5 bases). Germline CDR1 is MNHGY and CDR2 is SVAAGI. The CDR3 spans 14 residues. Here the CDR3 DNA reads TGTGCCAGCAGTTACGGGGCCATGAACGCTGAAGCTTTCTTT. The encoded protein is CASSYGAMNAEAFF.

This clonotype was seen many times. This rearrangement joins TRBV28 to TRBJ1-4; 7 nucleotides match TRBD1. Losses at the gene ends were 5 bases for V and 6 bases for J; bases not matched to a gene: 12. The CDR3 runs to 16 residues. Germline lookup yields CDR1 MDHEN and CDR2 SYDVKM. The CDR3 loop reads CASSGTAKGSDEKLFF. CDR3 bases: TGTGCCAGCAGTGGGACAGCGAAAGGAAGTGATGAAAAACTGTTTTTT.

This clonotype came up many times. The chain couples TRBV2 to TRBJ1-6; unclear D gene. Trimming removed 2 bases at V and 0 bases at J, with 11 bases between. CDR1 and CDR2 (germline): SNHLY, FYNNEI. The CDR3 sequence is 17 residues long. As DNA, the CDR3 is TGTGCCAGCAGTGAAAGACTCCCGAGCTCCTATAATTCACCCCTCCACTTT. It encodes CASSERLPSSYNSPLHF.

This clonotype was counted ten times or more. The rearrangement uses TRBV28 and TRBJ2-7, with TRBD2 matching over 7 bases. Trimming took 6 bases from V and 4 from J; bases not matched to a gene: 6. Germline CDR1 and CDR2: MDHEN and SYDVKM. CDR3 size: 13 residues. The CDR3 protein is CASSGLGLYEQYF. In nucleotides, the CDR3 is TGTGCCAGCAGCGGACTAGGGTTGTACGAGCAGTACTTC.

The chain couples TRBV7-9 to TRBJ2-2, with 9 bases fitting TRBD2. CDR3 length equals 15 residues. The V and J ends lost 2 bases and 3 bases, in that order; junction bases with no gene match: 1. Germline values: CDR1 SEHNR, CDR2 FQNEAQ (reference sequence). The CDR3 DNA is TGTGCCAGCAGCTTAACTAGCGGGTACACCGGGGAGCTGTTTTTT. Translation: CASSLTSGYTGELFF.

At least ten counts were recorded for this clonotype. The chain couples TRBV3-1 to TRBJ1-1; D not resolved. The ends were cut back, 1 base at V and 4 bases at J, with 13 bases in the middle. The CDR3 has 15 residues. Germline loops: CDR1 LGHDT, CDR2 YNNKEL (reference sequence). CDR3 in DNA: TGTGCCAGCAGCCAAGTGACTGAGGGCTGCACTGAAGCTTTCTTT. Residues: CASSQVTEGCTEAFF.

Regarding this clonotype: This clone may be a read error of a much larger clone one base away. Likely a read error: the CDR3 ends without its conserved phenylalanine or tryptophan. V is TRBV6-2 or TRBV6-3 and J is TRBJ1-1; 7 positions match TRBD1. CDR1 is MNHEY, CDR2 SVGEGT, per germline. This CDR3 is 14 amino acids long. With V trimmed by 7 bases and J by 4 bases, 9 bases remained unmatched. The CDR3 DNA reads TGTGCCAGCAACCTAGGGGGCGGATTCACTGAAGCTTTCCTT. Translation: CASNLGGGFTEAFL.

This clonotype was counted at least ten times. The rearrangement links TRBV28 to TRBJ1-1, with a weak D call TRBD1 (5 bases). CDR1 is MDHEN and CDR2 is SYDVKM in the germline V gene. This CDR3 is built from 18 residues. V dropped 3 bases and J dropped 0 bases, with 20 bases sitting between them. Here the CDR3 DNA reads TGTGCCAGCAGTTTTACTCCGGGACCTGTGGGTCTGAACACTGAAGCTTTCTTT. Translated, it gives CASSFTPGPVGLNTEAFF.

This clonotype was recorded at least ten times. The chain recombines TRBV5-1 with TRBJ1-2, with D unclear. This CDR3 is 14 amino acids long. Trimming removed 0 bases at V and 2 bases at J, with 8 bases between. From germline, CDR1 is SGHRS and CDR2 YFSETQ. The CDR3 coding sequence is TGCGCCAGCAGCTTGGTGGGCAGAAACTATGGCTACACCTTC. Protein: CASSLVGRNYGYTF. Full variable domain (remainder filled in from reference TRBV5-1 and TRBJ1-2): KAGVTQTPRYLIKTRGQQVTLSCSPISGHRSVSWYQQTPGQGLQFLFEYFSETQRNKGNFPGRFSGRQFSNSRSEMNVSTLELGDSALYLCASSLVGRNYGYTFGSGTRLTVV.